The present T cell receptor (beta chain) was sequenced within a study of T cell repertoires in cytomegalovirus infection (dated by TCRdb to the late 2010s). Broadly, across the study: The peptide stimulations were aimed at well-studied HLA-B-restricted epitopes as well as recently identified HLA-C-restricted CMV epitopes, whose presentation resists viral immunomodulation. Because public TCR beta signatures pointed to carriage of CMV infection together with the matching HLA type, the HLA type of each donor mattered for the analysis. Points the paper makes about the study in general: In both this cohort and an independent cohort of several hundred donors, the cumulative frequency of public TCR beta family members distinguished carriers of CMV infection plus the relevant HLA type. In the ex vivo response, HLA-C-restricted CMV-specific TCR beta clonotypes were dominant, and in two of eight donors the single most frequent clonotype came from this HLA-C-restricted group.

Reads for this sample came from an Illumina HiSeq 1500. The public reads were reprocessed in TCRdb via fastp at Q25 and MiXCR, keeping in-frame beta chains. Records with the same CDR3 protein are collapsed into one entry carrying the most frequent genes and DNA. This sample has around 770,000 distinct CDR3 sequences in its table, and 25% to 35% of those were observed once. Around 13% of the sample goes to the ten largest clones. The sample's treatment or condition label, decoded: in vitro stimulation with specific CMV peptide epitopes to enrich CMV-specific T cells. The CDR3 measures 17 amino acids from cysteine to phenylalanine. Left in the record is the CDR3 DNA by itself, 51 bases read in frame from the first base. For this chain, trimming is 6 bases at the V end and 4 bases at the J end, and the number of junction bases without a gene match is 15. For CDR1 and CDR2, the germline V gene lists MGHDK and SYGVNS.

Points on this clonotype: Its recognized antigen is unknown. The input lacks base qualities; no much larger clone sits a single base away.

The V and J segments used are TRBV25-1 and TRBJ2-5; 9 nucleotides in the junction match TRBD2. The sequencing used cultured CD8+ T cells from PBMCs, collected from culture after CMV antigen stimulation. This sequence was found in a human donor in good health (CMV status not recorded). Some clones in this sample may be carry-over from other donors' samples. The sequenced DNA is TGTGCCAGCAGCACAGGACTAGCGAGGGGCCCCAGAGAGACCCAGTACTTC. It is translated as CASSTGLARGPRETQYF. When the CDR3 is completed using the reference TRBV25-1 and TRBJ2-5 genes on either side, the full variable domain is EADIYQTPRYLVIGTGKKITLECSQTMGHDKMYWYQQDPGMELHLIHYSYGVNSTEKGDLSSESTVSRIRTEHFPLTLESARPSHTSQYLCASSTGLARGPRETQYFGPGTRLLVL.